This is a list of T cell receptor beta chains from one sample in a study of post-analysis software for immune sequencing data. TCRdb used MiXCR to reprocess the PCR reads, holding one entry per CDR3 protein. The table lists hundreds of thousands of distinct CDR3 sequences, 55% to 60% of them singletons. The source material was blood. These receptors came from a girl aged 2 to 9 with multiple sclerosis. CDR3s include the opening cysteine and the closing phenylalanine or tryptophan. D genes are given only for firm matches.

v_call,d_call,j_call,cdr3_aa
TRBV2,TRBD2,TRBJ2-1,CASSRTREYNEQFF
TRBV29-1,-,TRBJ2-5,CSVAEEAQYF
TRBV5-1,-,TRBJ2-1,CASSLEGRHEQFF
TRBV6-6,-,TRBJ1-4,CASTPGVGEKLFF
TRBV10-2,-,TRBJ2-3,CASRATSTDTQYF
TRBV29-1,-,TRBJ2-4,CSVGRLQGREAKNIQYF
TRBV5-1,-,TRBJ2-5,CASSYFARKETQYF
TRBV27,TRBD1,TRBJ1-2,CASWRPGQGDGYTF
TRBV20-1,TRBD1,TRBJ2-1,CSAEIRGQGAGDEQFF
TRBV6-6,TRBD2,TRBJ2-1,CASTLTGLVYNEQFF
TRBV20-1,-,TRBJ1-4,CSARGQGTTTTNEKLFF
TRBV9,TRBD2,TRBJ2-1,CASSPRQTGTTPNEQFF
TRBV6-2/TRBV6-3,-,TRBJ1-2,CASNNWGRGGYTF
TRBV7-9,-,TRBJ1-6,CASSLGGENSPLHF
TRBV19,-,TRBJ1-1,CASSRGNAEAFF
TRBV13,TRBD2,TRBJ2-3,CASSLATSGSTDTQYF
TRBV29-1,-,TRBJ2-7,CGVGRAGAYEQYF
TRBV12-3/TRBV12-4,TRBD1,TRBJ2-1,CASSFRGLWAYNEQFF
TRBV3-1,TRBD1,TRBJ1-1,CASSQVGGTVAFF
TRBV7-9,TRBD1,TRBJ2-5,CASSPPRGQDSQETQYF
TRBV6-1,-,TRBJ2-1,CASSEHRVYEQFF
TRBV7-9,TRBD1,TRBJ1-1,CASSLGGGYTEAFF
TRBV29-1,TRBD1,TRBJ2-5,CSVDRGLRETQYF
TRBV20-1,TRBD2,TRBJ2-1,CSARDLGLATYNEQFF
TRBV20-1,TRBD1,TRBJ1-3,CSARELYSGTGENTIYF
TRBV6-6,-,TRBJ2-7,CASSQGFFPPYEQYF
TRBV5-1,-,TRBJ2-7,CASSFGGGGSYEQYF
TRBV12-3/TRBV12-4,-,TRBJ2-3,CASTFGVSRTDTQYF
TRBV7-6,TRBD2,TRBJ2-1,CASKAGVGRDEQFF
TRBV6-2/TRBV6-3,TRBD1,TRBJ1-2,CASSPDRRGYGYTF
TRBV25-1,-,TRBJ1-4,CASSVLEQASNEKRFF
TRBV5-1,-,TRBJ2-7,CASKRVSGTASYEQYF
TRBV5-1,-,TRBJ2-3,CASSLAPRADTQYF
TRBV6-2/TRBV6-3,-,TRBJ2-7,CASSYQGEGAYEQYF
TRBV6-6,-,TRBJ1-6,CASSYIGNSPLHF
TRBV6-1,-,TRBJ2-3,CASSEAPGTGTDTQYF
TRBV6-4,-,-,CASRKVAVLGETQYF
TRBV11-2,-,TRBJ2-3,CASSSFGARSTDTQYF
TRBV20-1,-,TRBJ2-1,CSAREGQGSGSEQFF
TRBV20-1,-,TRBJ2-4,CSALPLLENIQYF
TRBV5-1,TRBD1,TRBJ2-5,CASSLETGGETQYF
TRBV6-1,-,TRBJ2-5,CASSRGGDSSFQETQYF
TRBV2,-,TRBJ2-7,CASSDVYSYEQYF
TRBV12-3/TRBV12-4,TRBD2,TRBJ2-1,CASSPSGGIYNEQFF
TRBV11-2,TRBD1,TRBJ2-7,CASSPQGARSYEQYF
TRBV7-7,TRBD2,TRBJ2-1,CASSPDRTSLDEQFF
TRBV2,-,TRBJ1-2,CASSLMYTIRGENYGYTF
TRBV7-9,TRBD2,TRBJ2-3,CASSLKASGAPGGDTQYF
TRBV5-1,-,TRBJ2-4,CASSLAVGQNIQYF
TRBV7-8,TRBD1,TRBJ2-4,CASRPDRAGKNIQYF